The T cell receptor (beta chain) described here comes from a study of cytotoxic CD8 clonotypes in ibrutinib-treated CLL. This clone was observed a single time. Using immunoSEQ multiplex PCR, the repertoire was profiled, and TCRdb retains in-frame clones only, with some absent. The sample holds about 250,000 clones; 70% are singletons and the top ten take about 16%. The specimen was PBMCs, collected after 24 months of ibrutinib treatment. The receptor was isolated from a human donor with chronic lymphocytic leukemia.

CDR3 coding DNA: TGTGCCAGCAGCTCTCTTTTGGGACAGGGGAACACCGGGGAGCTGTTTTTT. Encoded protein: CASSSLLGQGNTGELFF. The chain carries TRBV11-1 and TRBJ2-2; 9 nucleotides match TRBD1. V shed 4 bases, J shed 1 base, and the junction held 7 bases outside the gene matches. The CDR3 totals 17 residues. The germline gives CDR1 SGHAT, CDR2 FQDESV (reference sequence).